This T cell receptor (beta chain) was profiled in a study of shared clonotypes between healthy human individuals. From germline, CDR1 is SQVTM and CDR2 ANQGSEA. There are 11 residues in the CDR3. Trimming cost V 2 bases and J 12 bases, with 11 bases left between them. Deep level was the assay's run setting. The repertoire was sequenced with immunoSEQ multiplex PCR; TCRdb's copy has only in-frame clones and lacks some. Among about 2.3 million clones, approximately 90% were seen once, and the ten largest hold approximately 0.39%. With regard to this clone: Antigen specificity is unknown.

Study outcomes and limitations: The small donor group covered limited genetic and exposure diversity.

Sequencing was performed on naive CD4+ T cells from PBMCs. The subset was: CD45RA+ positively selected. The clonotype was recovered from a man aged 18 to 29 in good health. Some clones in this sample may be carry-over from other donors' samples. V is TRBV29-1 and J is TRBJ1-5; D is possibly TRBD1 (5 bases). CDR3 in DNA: TGCAGCGTTGAATGGGACGGGAGCCAGCATTTT. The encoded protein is CSVEWDGSQHF.